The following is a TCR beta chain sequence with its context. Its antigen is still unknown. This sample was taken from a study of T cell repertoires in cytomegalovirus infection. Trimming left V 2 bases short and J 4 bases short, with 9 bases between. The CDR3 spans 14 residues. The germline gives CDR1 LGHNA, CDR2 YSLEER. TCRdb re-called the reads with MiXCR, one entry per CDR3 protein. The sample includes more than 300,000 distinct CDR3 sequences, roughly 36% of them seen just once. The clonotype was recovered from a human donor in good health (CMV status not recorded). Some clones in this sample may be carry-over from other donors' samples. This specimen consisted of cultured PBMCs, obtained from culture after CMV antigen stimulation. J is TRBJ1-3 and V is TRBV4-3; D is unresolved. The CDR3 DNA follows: TGCGCCAGCAGCCAACCTACCCGAGGAAACACCATATATTTT. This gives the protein CASSQPTRGNTIYF.